The clone carrying this T cell receptor beta chain has a count of ten or more. Its antigen remains unknown. The entry originates in a study of molecular identifiers for immune sequencing clone quantification. From germline, CDR1 is SEHNR and CDR2 FQNEAQ (reference sequence). V shed 5 bases and J 5 bases; nucleotides not matched to a gene: 6. There are 14 residues in the CDR3. Study-level points and caveats: It was shown that clones above 20 RNA copies held over 97% of effector molecules, but under 1% in naive cells.

TCRdb ran MiXCR on the PCR reads and lists one entry per CDR3 protein. The table includes around 40,000 distinct CDR3 sequences, about 19% detected once. This receptor was taken from a human donor in good health. Some libraries in this study had Jurkat cell RNA spiked in. The material sequenced was naive CD8+ T cells from blood, with Jurkat cell RNA spiked in. Regarding subset: FACS-sorted CD8+CD4-CCR7+CD45RA+ naive T cells. The chain uses TRBV7-9 and TRBJ2-5; 9 nucleotides line up with TRBD1. The CDR3 loop reads CASSPGQGIETQYF. The DNA for the CDR3 is TGTGCCAGCAGCCCAGGACAGGGGATTGAGACCCAGTACTTC.